The clone carrying this T cell receptor beta chain appeared a few times. What it binds is not known. Together with a sample-barcoded 5' primer, a J-beta primer mix was included in a second PCR lasting about 6 to 11 cycles. One entry per CDR3 protein results from TCRdb running MiXCR on the 5' RACE reads. Of around 1.1 million distinct CDR3 sequences in the sample, roughly two fifths were seen once. This specimen belongs to a study of blood T cells in healthy people across ages. General study results and limits: Researchers deemed the diversity estimates from one million T cells underestimates.

No fewer than 6 million PBMCs went into each sample. From germline, CDR1 is DFQATT and CDR2 SNEGSKA (reference sequence). The CDR3 has 13 residues. Trimming shortened V by 0 bases and J by 7 bases, and 13 bases separated the two germline ends. This sequence originates from a man between 18 and 29 years old in good health. The V gene is TRBV20-1, the J gene TRBJ2-7; D unresolved. The sequenced sample consisted of blood. As DNA, the CDR3 is TGCAGTGCTAGAGATCATAGTAGGGCAGAGCAGTACTTC. Translated: CSARDHSRAEQYF.